This TCR beta chain was found in a study of blood T cell repertoires in COVID-19 (TCRdb year 2020). At the level of the whole study: Samples covering the acute and convalescent phases of COVID-19 were provided by collaborators in the United States, Italy and Spain. The prospective study material was composed of cDNA or gDNA derived from T cells, B-cell-depleted T cells, or PBMCs. Deeply sampled blood TCRbeta repertoires from subjects exposed to, actively infected with, or recovered from COVID-19 were included in the dataset. The repertoires were made available in a free public database intended to serve as a resource for research on the immune response to SARS-CoV-2. The samples were drawn from two sources: the first 160 participants of the ongoing ImmuneRACE study, and 1,000 to 1,500 subjects contributed by 6 global collaborators. The sample metadata nearly always contained a de-identified subject ID, COVID-19 status, age in years and sex. Where HLA class I and class II types were available, the types were taken from metadata supplied by the sample provider, not from assay-based typing. The investigation overall reported the following: Clinical and demographic metadata were provided uncurated, with the amount varying by source and participant.

Collaborating institutions collected whole blood in K2EDTA tubes following their own protocols. For TCRbeta analysis, collaborators shipped samples in one of three forms: frozen whole blood, isolated PBMCs, or DNA extracted from either of those sample types. The immunoSEQ Assay, a bias-controlled multiplex PCR, was used to amplify TCRbeta CDR3 regions from genomic DNA. The study's own analysis went as follows. The number of nucleated cells in each sample was estimated from the amplification of reference gene primers within the assay. To quantify the absolute abundance of each unique TCRbeta CDR3 rearrangement, sequence reads were collapsed and filtered. For each sample, productive Simpson clonality was calculated as the square root of Simpson's diversity index over productive rearrangements. This immuneACCESS table, as held by TCRdb, lists in-frame sequences with V and J called but not all clones. Of the missing ones, under half trace to an unresolved V gene in checked studies; the others have no known cause. V and J calls and clone size come straight from that table; D and trimming were deduced from the DNA. The sample yields 200,000 to 250,000 clones; around 80% were counted once. The ten largest clones capture 5.5% of the sample.

With respect to this clone: Its antigen is currently not known. No much larger clonotype is one base removed from it; base qualities were not supplied.

The germline V and J ends show losses of 0 bases and 5 bases respectively, and no gene match explains 14 bases of the junction. Based on the germline V gene (reference sequence), the CDR1 and CDR2 sequences are MNHEY and SMNVEV. CDR3 length: 19 amino acids, cysteine to phenylalanine. Only CDR3 DNA remains: 57 bases, in frame from the first base. The sequenced material came from peripheral blood. This receptor chain uses TRBV27 and TRBJ2-1, and 9 bases in between align with TRBD2. The source of this sequence is a woman aged 65 to 85 with acute or convalescent COVID-19. The CDR3 amino acid sequence is: CASSLSRGRVAGENNEQFF. The DNA sequence is as follows: TGTGCCAGCAGTTTATCCCGGGGCCGAGTAGCGGGAGAAAACAATGAGCAGTTCTTC.